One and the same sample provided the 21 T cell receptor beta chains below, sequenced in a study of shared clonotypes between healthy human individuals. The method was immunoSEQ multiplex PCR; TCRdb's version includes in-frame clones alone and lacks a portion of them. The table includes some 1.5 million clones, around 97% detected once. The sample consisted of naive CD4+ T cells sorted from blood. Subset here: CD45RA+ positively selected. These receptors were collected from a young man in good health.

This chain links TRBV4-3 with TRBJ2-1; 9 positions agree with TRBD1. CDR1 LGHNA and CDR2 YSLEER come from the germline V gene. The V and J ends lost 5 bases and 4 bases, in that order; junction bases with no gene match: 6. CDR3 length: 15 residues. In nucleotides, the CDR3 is TGCGCCAGCAGCGCCGGGACAGGGATTTACAATGAGCAGTTCTTC. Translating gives CASSAGTGIYNEQFF.

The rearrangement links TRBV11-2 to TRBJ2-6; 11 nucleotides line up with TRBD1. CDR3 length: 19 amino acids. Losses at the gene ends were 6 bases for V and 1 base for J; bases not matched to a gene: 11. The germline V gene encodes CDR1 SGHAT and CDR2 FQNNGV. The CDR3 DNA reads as TGTGCCAGCAGTCGGACAGGGGGCGCCTTCCTTTCTGGGGCCAACGTCCTGACTTTC. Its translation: CASSRTGGAFLSGANVLTF.

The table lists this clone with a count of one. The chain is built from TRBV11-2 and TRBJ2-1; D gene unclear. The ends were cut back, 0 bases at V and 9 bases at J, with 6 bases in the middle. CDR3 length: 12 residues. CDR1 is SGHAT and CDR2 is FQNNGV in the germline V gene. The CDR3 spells CASSLDTGEQFF. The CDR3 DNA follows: TGTGCCAGCAGCTTAGATACTGGTGAGCAGTTCTTC.

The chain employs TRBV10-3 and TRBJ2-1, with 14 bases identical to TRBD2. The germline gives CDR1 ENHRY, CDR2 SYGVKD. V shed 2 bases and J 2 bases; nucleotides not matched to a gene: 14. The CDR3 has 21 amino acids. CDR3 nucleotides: TGTGCCATCAGTGAGGTGGGCATAGGGACTAGCGGGAGAGGCACCTACAATGAGCAGTTCTTC. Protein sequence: CAISEVGIGTSGRGTYNEQFF.

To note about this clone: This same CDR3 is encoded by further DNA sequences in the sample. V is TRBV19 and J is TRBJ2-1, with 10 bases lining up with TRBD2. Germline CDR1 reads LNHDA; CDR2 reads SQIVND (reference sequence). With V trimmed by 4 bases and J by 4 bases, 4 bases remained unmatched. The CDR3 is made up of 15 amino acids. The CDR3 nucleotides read TGTGCCAGTAGTACCCTAGCGGGGGCATACAATGAGCAGTTCTTC. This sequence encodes CASSTLAGAYNEQFF.

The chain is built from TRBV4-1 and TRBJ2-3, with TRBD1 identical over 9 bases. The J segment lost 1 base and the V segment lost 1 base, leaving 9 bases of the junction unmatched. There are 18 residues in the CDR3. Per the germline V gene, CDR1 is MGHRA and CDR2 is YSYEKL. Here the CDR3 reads CASSQVTGRTGGTDTQYF. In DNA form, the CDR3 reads TGCGCCAGCAGCCAAGTGACTGGGCGGACAGGGGGCACAGATACGCAGTATTTT.

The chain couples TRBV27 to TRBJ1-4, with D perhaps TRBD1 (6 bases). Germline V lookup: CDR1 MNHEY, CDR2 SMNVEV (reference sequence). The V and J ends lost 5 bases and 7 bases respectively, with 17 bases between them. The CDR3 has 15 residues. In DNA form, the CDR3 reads TGTGCCAGCAGTCTAAGAGGGGGGCGTTCTGAAAAACTGTTTTTT. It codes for CASSLRGGRSEKLFF.

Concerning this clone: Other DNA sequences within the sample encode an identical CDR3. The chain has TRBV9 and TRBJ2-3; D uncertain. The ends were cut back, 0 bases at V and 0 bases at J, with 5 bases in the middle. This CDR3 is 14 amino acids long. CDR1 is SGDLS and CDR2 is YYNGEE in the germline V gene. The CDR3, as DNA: TGTGCCAGCAGCGTAGGGCCTAGCACAGATACGCAGTATTTT. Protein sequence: CASSVGPSTDTQYF. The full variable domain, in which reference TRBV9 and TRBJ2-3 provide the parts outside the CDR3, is DSGVTQTPKHLITATGQRVTLRCSPRSGDLSVYWYQQSLDQGLQFLIQYYNGEERAKGNILERFSAQQFPDLHSELNLSSLELGDSALYFCASSVGPSTDTQYFGPGTRLTVL.

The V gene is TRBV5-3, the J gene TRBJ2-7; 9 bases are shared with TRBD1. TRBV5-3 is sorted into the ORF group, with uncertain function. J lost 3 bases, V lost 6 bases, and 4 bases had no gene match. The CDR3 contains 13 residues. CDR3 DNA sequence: TGTGCCAGAATGACAGGGGGTGGCTACGAGCAGTACTTC. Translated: CARMTGGGYEQYF.

The CDR3 here is CASSLDSSGNTIYF. The DNA of the CDR3 is TGTGCCAGCAGCTTAGACAGCTCTGGAAACACCATATATTTT. This chain connects TRBV7-9 to TRBJ1-3; unclear D gene. Between the trimmed V and J ends, which lost 1 base and 0 bases, there was a span of 4 bases. This CDR3 is 14 amino acids long. Germline CDR1 is SEHNR and CDR2 is FQNEAQ (reference sequence).

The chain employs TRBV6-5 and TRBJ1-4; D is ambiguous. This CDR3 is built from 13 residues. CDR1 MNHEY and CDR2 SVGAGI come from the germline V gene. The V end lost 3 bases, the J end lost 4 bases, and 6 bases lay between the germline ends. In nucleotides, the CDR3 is TGTGCCAGCAGTTATAGTATTAATGAAAAACTGTTTTTT. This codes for CASSYSINEKLFF.

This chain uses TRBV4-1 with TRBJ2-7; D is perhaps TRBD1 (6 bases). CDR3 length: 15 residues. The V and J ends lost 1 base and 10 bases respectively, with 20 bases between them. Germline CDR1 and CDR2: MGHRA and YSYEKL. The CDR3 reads CASSQAPRLVRGQYF. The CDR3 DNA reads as TGCGCCAGCAGCCAAGCTCCCCGGTTGGTCAGGGGACAGTACTTC.

The CDR3 region has the DNA TGTGCCAGCAGCAAAAGGACTAGCGGCAATCACCAAGAGACCCAGTACTTC. It yields the protein CASSKRTSGNHQETQYF. The chain combines TRBV11-2 with TRBJ2-5; 10 bases line up with TRBD2. The germline V gene encodes CDR1 SGHAT and CDR2 FQNNGV. There are 17 residues in the CDR3. The trim removed 5 bases at V and 0 bases at J, leaving 9 bases unmatched. Full variable domain (missing parts from reference TRBV11-2 and TRBJ2-5): EAGVAQSPRYKIIEKRQSVAFWCNPISGHATLYWYQQILGQGPKLLIQFQNNGVVDDSQLPKDRFSAERLKGVDSTLKIQPAKLEDSAVYLCASSKRTSGNHQETQYFGPGTRLLVL.

The chain's CDR3 is CATSRDRAGQDLYEQYF. The CDR3 DNA follows: TGTGCCACCAGCAGAGATCGAGCGGGACAGGACCTCTACGAGCAGTACTTC. V usage is TRBV15 and J usage is TRBJ2-7, with a tentative D call TRBD1 (8 bases). V was clipped by 0 bases and J by 3 bases, with 18 bases between them. CDR1 is LNHNV and CDR2 is YYDKDF in the germline V gene (reference sequence). The CDR3 runs to 17 residues.

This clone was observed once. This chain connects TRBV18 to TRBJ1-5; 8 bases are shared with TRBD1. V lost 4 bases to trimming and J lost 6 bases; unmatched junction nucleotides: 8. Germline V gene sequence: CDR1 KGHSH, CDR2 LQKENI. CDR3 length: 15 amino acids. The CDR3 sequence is CASSLDPGGVQPQHF. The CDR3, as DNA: TGTGCCAGCTCACTTGATCCAGGGGGCGTTCAGCCCCAGCATTTT.

The DNA for the CDR3 is TGTGCCAGCAGTTCCAGGACTCTGAGCACTGAAGCTTTCTTT. Encoded protein: CASSSRTLSTEAFF. The rearrangement links TRBV2 to TRBJ1-1; D is unclear. Germline V CDR1 and CDR2: SNHLY, FYNNEI. CDR3 size: 14 residues. Trimming took 5 bases from V and 4 from J, leaving 14 bases between them.

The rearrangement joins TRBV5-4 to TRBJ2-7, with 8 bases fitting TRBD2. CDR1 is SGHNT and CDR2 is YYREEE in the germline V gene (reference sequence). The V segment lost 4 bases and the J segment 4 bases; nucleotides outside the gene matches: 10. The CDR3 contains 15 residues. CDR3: CASSPGVSGMYEQYF. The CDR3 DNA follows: TGTGCCAGCAGCCCGGGTGTTAGCGGGATGTACGAGCAGTACTTC.

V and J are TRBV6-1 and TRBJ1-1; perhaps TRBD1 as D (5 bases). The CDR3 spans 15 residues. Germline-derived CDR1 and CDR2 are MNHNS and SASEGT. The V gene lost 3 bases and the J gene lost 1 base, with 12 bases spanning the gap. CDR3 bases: TGTGCCAGCAGTGACGGGGCCTCGAGGAACACTGAAGCTTTCTTT. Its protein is CASSDGASRNTEAFF.

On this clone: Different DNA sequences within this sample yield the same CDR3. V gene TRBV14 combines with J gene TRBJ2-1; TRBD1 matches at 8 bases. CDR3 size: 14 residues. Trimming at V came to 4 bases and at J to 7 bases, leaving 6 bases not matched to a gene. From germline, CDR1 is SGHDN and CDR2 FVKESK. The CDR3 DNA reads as TGTGCCAGCAGCCTAAGACAGGGGTGGAATGAGCAGTTCTTC. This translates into CASSLRQGWNEQFF.

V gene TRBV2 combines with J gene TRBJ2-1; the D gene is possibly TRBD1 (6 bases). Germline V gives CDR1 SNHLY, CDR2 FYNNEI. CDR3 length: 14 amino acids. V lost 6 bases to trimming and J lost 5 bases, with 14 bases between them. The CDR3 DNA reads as TGTGCCAGCAGCCAAATGGGGGCCAACAATGAGCAGTTCTTC. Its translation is CASSQMGANNEQFF.

The CDR3 DNA is TGTGCCTGGAGTGTACCGGCAGGAGGCCCTGGAAACACCATATATTTT. Its translation is CAWSVPAGGPGNTIYF. V and J are TRBV30 and TRBJ1-3; no clear D. Germline lookup yields CDR1 GTSNPN and CDR2 SVGIG (reference sequence). V was trimmed by 0 bases and J by 2 bases, leaving 14 bases between them. This CDR3 spans 16 amino acids.